This TCR beta chain is from a study of patients and donors after allogeneic stem cell transplantation. The CDR3 loop spans 17 amino acids. Germline V gene lookup returns CDR1 MNHEY and CDR2 SVGAGI. With 0 bases removed from V and 0 bases from J, the gap between germline ends came to 13 bases. Each CDR3 protein gets one entry after TCRdb re-called the RT-PCR reads with MiXCR. The sample yields about 200,000 distinct CDR3 sequences, approximately 41% seen once. This TCR derives from a human donor who was either an allogeneic HSCT recipient or a stem cell or donor lymphocyte infusion donor (not recorded which). It is not recorded whose cells these are; they may come from a transplant donor. The chain couples TRBV6-5 to TRBJ2-3; D is uncertain. Sequenced material: blood, either unsorted or a sorted T cell fraction (not recorded which). The CDR3 coding sequence is TGTGCCAGCAGTTACTCAAAGATAGCCTCTAGCACAGATACGCAGTATTTT. Translated, it gives CASSYSKIASSTDTQYF.